This TCR beta chain was captured by sequencing in a study of response to subunit inactivated influenza vaccine. With respect to this clonotype: Its antigen is not identified.

Overall study results and limits: The study's authors posited that every seasonal influenza vaccination enlists few new T cells.

TCRdb fed the RT-PCR reads into MiXCR, producing one record per CDR3 protein. The table has a few hundred thousand distinct CDR3 sequences, about a tenth seen once. This sample comprised PBMCs from blood, obtained 45 days after vaccination. This clonotype was obtained from a man aged 45-65 years who received an inactivated influenza vaccine.

CDR3 in DNA: TGTGCCAGCAGCCTGGGACTAGCGGGTACGCAGTATTTT. Its protein is CASSLGLAGTQYF. The rearrangement uses TRBV7-8 and TRBJ2-3; TRBD2 aligns across 12 bases. From germline, CDR1 is SGHVS and CDR2 FQNEAQ. V was pared by 5 bases and J by 8 bases, with 2 bases of the junction left unmatched. This CDR3 spans 13 amino acids.